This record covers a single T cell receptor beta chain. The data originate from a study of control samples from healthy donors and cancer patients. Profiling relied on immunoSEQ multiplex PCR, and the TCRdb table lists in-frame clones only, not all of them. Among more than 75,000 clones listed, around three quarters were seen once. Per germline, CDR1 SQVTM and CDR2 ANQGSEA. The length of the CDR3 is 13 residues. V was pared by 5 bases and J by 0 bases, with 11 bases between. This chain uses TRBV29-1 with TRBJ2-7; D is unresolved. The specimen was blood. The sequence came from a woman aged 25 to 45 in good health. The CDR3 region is CSVLGSISYEQYF. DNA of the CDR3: TGCAGCGTTTTGGGGTCCATCTCCTACGAGCAGTACTTC.